The TCR beta chain under discussion was sequenced for a study of OX40 agonist ivuxolimab in advanced cancers. Clones were read by immunoSEQ multiplex PCR, and TCRdb kept only the in-frame ones, dropping some. The sample contains tens of thousands of clones, 81% of which appear only once. With 3 bases removed from V and 2 bases from J, the gap between germline ends came to 11 bases. The CDR3 runs 15 residues. Looked up from germline, CDR1 is MDHEN and CDR2 is SYDVKM. A word on this clone: The antigen remains unidentified.

Study results and limitations: There was clonal expansion of CD4+ and CD8+ blood T cells by week 6 at 0.1 to 3.0 mg/kg.

The gene calls are TRBV28 and TRBJ2-1, with D possibly TRBD1 on 5 matching bases. This TCR came from an adult with an advanced solid tumor such as melanoma, head and neck, liver or kidney cancer. This specimen consisted of CD4+ or CD8+ T cells sorted from blood, obtained in a trial of the OX40 agonist ivuxolimab. CDR3 coding DNA: TGTGCCAGCAGTTTGCTCAGGGTGGCCTACAATGAGCAGTTCTTC. Translated, it gives CASSLLRVAYNEQFF.